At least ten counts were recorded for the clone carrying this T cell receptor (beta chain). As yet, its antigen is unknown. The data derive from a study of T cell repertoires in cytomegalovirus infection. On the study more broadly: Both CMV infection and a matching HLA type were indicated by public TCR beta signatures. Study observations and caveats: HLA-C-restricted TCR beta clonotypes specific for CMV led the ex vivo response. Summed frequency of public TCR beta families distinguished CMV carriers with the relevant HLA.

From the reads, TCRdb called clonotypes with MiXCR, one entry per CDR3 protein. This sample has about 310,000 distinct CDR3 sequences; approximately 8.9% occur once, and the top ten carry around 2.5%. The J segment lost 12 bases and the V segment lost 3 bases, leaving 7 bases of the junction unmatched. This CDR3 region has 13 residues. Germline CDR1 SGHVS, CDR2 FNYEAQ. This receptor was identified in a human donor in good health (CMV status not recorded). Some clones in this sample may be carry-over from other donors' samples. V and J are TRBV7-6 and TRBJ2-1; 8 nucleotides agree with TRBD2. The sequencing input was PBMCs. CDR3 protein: CASSFSGGAWQFF. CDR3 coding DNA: TGTGCCAGCAGCTTTTCGGGGGGGGCCTGGCAGTTCTTC.